The source of this T cell receptor (beta chain) is a study of breast tumors, draining lymph nodes, adjacent tissues. Breast cancer patients provided tissue from their axillary draining lymph nodes. Via MiXCR, TCRdb re-called the multiplex PCR reads, giving one row per CDR3 protein. Among about 100,000 distinct CDR3 sequences listed, about 20% were seen once. Study outcomes and limitations: Most tumor T cells seemingly derive from lymph node, then expand in tumor. Compared with lymph nodes, tumors were less diverse; compared with nontumor tissue, more. That most tumor T cells come from lymph nodes remained unproven. Luminal-like breast cancer showed significantly higher tumor–nontumor repertoire similarity than basal-like.

This clonotype was detected only a few times. Its antigen is not known. This clonotype originated in a female donor with breast cancer. Some clones in this sample may be carry-over from other donors' samples. The specimen was axillary lymph node tissue.

The CDR3 sequence is CAWNTGRIQQFF. In DNA form, the CDR3 reads TGTGCCTGGAATACAGGAAGGATCCAGCAGTTCTTC. V gene TRBV30 combines with J gene TRBJ2-1, with D possibly matching TRBD1 (5 bases). The CDR3 runs 12 residues. Trimming took off 4 bases at V and 11 bases at J, with 15 bases between the two ends. CDR1 and CDR2 from the germline V gene are GTSNPN and SVGIG (reference sequence).